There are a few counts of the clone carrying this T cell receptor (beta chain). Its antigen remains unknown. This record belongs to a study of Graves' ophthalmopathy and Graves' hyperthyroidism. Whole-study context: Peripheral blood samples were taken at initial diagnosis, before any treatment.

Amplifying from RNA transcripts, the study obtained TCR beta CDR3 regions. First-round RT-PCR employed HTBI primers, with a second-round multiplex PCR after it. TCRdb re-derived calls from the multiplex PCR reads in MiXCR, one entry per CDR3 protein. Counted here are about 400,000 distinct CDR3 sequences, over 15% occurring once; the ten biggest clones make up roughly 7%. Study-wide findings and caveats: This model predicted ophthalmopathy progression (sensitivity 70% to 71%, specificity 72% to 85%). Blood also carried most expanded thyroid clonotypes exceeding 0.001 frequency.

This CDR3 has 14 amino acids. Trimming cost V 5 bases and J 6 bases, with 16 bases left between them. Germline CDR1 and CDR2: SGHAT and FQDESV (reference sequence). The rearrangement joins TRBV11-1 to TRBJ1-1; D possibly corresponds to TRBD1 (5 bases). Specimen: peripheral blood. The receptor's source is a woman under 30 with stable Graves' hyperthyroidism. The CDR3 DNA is TGTGCCAGCAGCAAAGGCTGGGGGTCCCCTGAAGCTTTCTTT. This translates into CASSKGWGSPEAFF.